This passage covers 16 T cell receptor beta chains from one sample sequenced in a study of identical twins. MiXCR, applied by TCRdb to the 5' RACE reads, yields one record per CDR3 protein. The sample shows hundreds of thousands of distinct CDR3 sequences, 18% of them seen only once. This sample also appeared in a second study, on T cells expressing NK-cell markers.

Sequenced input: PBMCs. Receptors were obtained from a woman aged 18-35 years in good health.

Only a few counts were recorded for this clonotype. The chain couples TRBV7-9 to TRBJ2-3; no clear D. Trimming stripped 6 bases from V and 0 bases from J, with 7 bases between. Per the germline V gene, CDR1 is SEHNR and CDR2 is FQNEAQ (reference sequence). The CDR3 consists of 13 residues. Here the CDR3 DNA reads TGTGCCAGCAGAAGCCATAGCACAGATACGCAGTATTTT. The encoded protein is CASRSHSTDTQYF.

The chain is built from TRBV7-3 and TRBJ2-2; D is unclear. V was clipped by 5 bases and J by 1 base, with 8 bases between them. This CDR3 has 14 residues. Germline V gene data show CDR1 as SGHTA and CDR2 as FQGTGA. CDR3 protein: CASSPDLNTGELFF. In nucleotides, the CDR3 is TGTGCCAGCAGCCCGGACCTGAACACCGGGGAGCTGTTTTTT.

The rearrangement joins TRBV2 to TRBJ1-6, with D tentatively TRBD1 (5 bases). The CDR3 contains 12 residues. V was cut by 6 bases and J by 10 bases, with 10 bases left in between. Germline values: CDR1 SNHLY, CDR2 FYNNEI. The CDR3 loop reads CASSLRESPLHF. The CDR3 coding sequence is TGTGCCAGCAGCCTCAGGGAATCACCCCTCCACTTT.

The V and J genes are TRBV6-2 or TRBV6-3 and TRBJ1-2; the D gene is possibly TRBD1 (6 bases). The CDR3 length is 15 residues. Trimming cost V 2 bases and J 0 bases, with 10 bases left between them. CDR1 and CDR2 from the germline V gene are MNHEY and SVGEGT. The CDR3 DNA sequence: TGTGCCAGCAGTTACAATGGGGGGCCTAACTATGGCTACACCTTC. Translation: CASSYNGGPNYGYTF.

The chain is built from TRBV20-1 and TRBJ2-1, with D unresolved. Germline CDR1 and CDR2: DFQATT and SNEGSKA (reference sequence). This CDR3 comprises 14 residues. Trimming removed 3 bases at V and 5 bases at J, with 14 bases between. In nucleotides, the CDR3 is TGCAGTGCTAGTCGGTCCGCATCCCACAATGAGCAGTTCTTC. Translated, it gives CSASRSASHNEQFF.

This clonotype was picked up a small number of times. DNA for the CDR3: TGTGCCAGCAGTTACGAGGGGTTGAACACTGAAGCTTTCTTT. Its protein is CASSYEGLNTEAFF. The rearrangement joins TRBV6-5 to TRBJ1-1; D perhaps matches TRBD1 (5 bases). CDR3 length: 14 residues. Germline V gene lookup returns CDR1 MNHEY and CDR2 SVGAGI. Trimming cost V 2 bases and J 0 bases, with 7 bases left between them.

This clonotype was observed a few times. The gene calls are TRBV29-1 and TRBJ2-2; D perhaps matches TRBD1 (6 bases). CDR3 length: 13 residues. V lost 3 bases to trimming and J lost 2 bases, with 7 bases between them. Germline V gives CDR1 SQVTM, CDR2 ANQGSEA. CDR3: CSVDRGNTGELFF. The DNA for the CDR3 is TGCAGCGTTGACAGGGGCAACACCGGGGAGCTGTTTTTT.

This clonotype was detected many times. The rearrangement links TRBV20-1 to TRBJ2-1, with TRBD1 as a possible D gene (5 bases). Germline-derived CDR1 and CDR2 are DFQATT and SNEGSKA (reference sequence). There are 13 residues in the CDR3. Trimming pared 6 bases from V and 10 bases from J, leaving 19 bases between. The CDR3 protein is CSASGVGLWEQFF. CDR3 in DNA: TGCAGTGCATCCGGTGTGGGGCTCTGGGAGCAGTTCTTC.

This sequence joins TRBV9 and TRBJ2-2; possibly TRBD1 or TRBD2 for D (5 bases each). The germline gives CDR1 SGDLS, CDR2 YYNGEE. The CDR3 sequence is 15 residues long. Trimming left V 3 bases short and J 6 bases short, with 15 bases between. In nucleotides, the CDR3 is TGTGCCAGCAGCGCAGCCGGGACGGCGGCCGGGGAGCTGTTTTTT. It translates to CASSAAGTAAGELFF.

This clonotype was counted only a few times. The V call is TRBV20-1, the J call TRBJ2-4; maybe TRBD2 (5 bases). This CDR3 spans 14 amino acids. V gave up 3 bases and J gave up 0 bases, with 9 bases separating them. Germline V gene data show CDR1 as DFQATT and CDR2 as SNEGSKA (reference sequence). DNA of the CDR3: TGCAGTGCTAGCTTGGCGGGAGCCAAAAACATTCAGTACTTC. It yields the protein CSASLAGAKNIQYF.

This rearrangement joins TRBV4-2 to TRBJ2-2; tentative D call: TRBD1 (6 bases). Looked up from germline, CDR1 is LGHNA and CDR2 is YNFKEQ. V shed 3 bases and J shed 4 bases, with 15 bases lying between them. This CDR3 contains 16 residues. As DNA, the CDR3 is TGTGCCAGCAGCCAGGACGGGACATCAAGCACCGGGGAGCTGTTTTTT. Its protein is CASSQDGTSSTGELFF.

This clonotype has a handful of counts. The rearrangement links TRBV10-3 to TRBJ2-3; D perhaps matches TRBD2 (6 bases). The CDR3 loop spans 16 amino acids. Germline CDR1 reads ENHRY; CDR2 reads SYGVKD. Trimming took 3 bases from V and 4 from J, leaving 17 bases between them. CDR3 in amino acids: CAISDSPRGGADTQYF. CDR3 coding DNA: TGTGCCATCAGTGATAGCCCGCGGGGAGGCGCAGATACGCAGTATTTT.

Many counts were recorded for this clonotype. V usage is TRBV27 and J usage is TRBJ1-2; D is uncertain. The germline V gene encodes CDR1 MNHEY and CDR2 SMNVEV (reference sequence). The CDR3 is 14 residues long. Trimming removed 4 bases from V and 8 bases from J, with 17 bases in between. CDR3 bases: TGTGCCAGCAGTTCATACACGTCTGGGATGGGCTACACCTTC. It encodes CASSSYTSGMGYTF.

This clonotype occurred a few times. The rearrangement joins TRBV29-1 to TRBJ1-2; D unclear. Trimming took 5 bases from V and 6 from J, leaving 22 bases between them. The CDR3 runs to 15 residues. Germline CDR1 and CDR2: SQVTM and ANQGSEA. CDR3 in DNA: TGCAGCGTTCTCACCCCTGGCGGACGCCTCGATGGCTACACCTTC. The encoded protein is CSVLTPGGRLDGYTF.

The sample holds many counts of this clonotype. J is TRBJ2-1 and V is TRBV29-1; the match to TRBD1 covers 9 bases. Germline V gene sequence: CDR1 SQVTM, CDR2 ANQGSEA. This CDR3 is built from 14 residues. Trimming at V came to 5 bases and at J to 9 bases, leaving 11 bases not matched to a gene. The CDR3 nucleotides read TGCAGCGTTACCGGGACAGGGTATCCGGGTGAGCAGTTCTTC. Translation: CSVTGTGYPGEQFF.

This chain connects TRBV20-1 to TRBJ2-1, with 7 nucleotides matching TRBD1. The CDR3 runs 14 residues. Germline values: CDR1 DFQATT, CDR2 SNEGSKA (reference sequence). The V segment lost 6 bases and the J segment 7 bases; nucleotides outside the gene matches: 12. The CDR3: CSAPGRDSLNEQFF. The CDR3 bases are TGCAGTGCCCCCGGTCGGGACAGCCTAAATGAGCAGTTCTTC.